This T cell receptor beta chain was sequenced in a study of blood T cell repertoires in COVID-19. This clone was observed a single time. TCRdb keeps only in-frame clones here, not all; method: immunoSEQ multiplex PCR. The sample holds about 370,000 clones, roughly nine tenths seen once. V lost 2 bases to trimming and J lost 6 bases, with 14 bases between them. Per the germline V gene, CDR1 is MNHEY and CDR2 is SVGAGI. The CDR3 totals 15 residues. This receptor was taken from a woman aged 25 to 39 with COVID-19, enrolled during active disease. Sequencing was performed on peripheral blood. This chain links TRBV6-5 with TRBJ1-5; D unresolved. The chain's CDR3 is CASSYSGDRGQPQHF. For the CDR3, the DNA is TGTGCCAGCAGTTACAGCGGGGATCGCGGTCAGCCCCAGCATTTT.